What follows are 22 T cell receptor beta chains derived from one specimen sequenced in a study of OX40 agonist ivuxolimab in advanced cancers. TCRdb's table, derived via immunoSEQ multiplex PCR, lists solely in-frame clones and lacks some. The sample holds over 40,000 clones, roughly 86% seen once. The source was CD4+ or CD8+ T cells sorted from blood, collected in a trial of the OX40 agonist ivuxolimab. These receptors came from an adult with an advanced solid tumor such as melanoma, head and neck, liver or kidney cancer.

V usage is TRBV15 and J usage is TRBJ1-1; D not resolved. The CDR3 consists of 14 residues. Germline V lookup: CDR1 LNHNV, CDR2 YYDKDF (reference sequence). Trimming cost V 1 base and J 4 bases, with 10 bases left between them. As DNA, the CDR3 is TGTGCCACCAGCAGAGCCTTGGGAGGCACTGAAGCTTTCTTT. Translation gives CATSRALGGTEAFF.

This chain connects TRBV6-5 to TRBJ2-1, with D maybe TRBD2 (6 bases). CDR3 length: 15 amino acids. The V end lost 5 bases, the J end lost 2 bases, and 13 bases lay between the germline ends. CDR1 and CDR2 from the germline V gene are MNHEY and SVGAGI. The CDR3 sequence: CASSQQGGAYNEQFF. CDR3 DNA sequence: TGTGCCAGCAGTCAACAAGGCGGGGCCTACAATGAGCAGTTCTTC.

This clone occurred a few times. V and J are TRBV27 and TRBJ2-1; 9 nucleotides agree with TRBD1. Germline V gene data show CDR1 as MNHEY and CDR2 as SMNVEV (reference sequence). V shed 6 bases, J shed 5 bases, and the junction held 5 bases outside the gene matches. The CDR3 loop spans 14 amino acids. CDR3 in amino acids: CASSKDRGHNEQFF. DNA for the CDR3: TGTGCCAGCAGCAAGGACAGGGGACACAATGAGCAGTTCTTC.

To note about this clone: The junction departs from germline at one end; a sequencing error may be responsible. The rearrangement links TRBV7-6 to TRBJ2-7; a possible D gene is TRBD2 (6 bases). Germline loops: CDR1 SGHVS, CDR2 FNYEAQ. This CDR3 has 14 residues. CDR3 region: CASTLVAEDYEQYF. CDR3 sequence (DNA): TGTGCCAGCACCTTAGTAGCGGAGGACTACGAGCAGTACTTC.

The chain combines TRBV7-9 with TRBJ1-3; D remains ambiguous. Germline assignment: CDR1 SEHNR and CDR2 FQNEAQ (reference sequence). There are 14 residues in the CDR3. V was trimmed by 7 bases and J by 8 bases, leaving 18 bases between them. CDR3 region: CASTERGGKDTIYF. Here the CDR3 DNA reads TGTGCCAGCACCGAGCGAGGAGGGAAAGACACCATATATTTT.

The chain has TRBV5-1 and TRBJ1-4, with D hard to call. The CDR3 spans 14 residues. V lost 3 bases to trimming and J lost 0 bases, with 6 bases between them. Germline V gene sequence: CDR1 SGHRS, CDR2 YFSETQ. CDR3 region: CASSSSPTNEKLFF. As DNA, the CDR3 is TGCGCCAGCAGCTCCAGCCCAACTAATGAAAAACTGTTTTTT.

The V call is TRBV5-4, the J call TRBJ2-5; D is possibly TRBD1 (7 bases). The germline CDR1 and CDR2 sequences are SGHNT and YYREEE (reference sequence). The V end was cut by 3 bases, the J end by 2 bases, with 11 bases between. This CDR3 contains 14 residues. DNA for the CDR3: TGTGCCAGCAGCTCACAGGGGACTCAAGAGACCCAGTACTTC. Amino acid sequence: CASSSQGTQETQYF.

The V call is TRBV18, the J call TRBJ2-1; D is uncertain. The germline gives CDR1 KGHSH, CDR2 LQKENI. V was shortened by 0 bases and J by 9 bases, with 6 bases between the two germline ends. The CDR3 extends over 12 amino acids. As DNA, the CDR3 is TGTGCCAGCTCACCACCATCCGGTGAGCAGTTCTTC. This codes for CASSPPSGEQFF.

The chain is built from TRBV4-1 and TRBJ1-3; D not certain. There are 16 residues in the CDR3. Germline CDR1 MGHRA, CDR2 YSYEKL. Trimming cost V 0 bases and J 4 bases, with 13 bases left between them. CDR3 nucleotides: TGCGCCAGCAGCCAAGATACCCCTTTCGGCGGAAACACCATATATTTT. Its translation is CASSQDTPFGGNTIYF.

The V and J genes are TRBV11-3 and TRBJ2-7; the D is unclear. Germline loops: CDR1 SGHNT, CDR2 YENEEA. Trimming cost V 1 base and J 4 bases, with 8 bases left between them. This CDR3 is 13 amino acids long. CDR3 coding DNA: TGTGCCAGCAGCTTAGTAGGGTTATACGAGCAGTACTTC. Protein sequence: CASSLVGLYEQYF.

The chain links TRBV5-5 to TRBJ2-7; D is unclear. Germline lookup yields CDR1 SGHKS and CDR2 YYEKEE (reference sequence). This CDR3 is built from 13 residues. The V end lost 1 base, the J end lost 6 bases, and 11 bases lay between the germline ends. CDR3: CASSLTFIGEQYF. As DNA, the CDR3 is TGTGCCAGCAGCTTGACCTTCATTGGCGAGCAGTACTTC.

This chain joins TRBV28 and TRBJ1-1; no definite D call. This CDR3 is 15 amino acids long. Germline V gene lookup returns CDR1 MDHEN and CDR2 SYDVKM. V lost 1 base to trimming and J lost 1 base, with 10 bases between them. The CDR3 DNA sequence: TGTGCCAGCAGTTTATATGGGGAGTGGAACACTGAAGCTTTCTTT. It encodes CASSLYGEWNTEAFF.

V gene TRBV7-8 combines with J gene TRBJ2-3; 7 nucleotides align to TRBD2. The trim removed 0 bases at V and 0 bases at J, leaving 6 bases unmatched. CDR1 is SGHVS, CDR2 FQNEAQ, per germline. The CDR3 has 17 residues. CDR3 in amino acids: CASSLALGGSSTDTQYF. The CDR3 DNA reads as TGTGCCAGCAGCTTAGCGCTGGGCGGGAGCAGCACAGATACGCAGTATTTT.

The chain joins TRBV6-6 to TRBJ2-1; weak D call: TRBD2 (7 bases). The CDR3 length is 14 residues. Between the trimmed V and J ends, which lost 6 bases and 2 bases, there was a span of 11 bases. CDR1 is MNHNY, CDR2 SVGAGI, per germline (reference sequence). The CDR3 sequence is CASSEGGAYNEQFF. In DNA, the CDR3 is TGTGCCAGCAGCGAGGGGGGGGCCTACAATGAGCAGTTCTTC.

This clone was picked up a small number of times. The chain recombines TRBV18 with TRBJ1-2; D remains unclear. The CDR3 length is 12 residues. Germline-derived CDR1 and CDR2 are KGHSH and LQKENI. Trimming shortened V by 6 bases and J by 2 bases, and 7 bases separated the two germline ends. The CDR3, as DNA: TGTGCCAGCTCCCAGCGGAACTATGGCTACACCTTC. Translation gives CASSQRNYGYTF.

J is TRBJ1-4 and V is TRBV27, with 7 bases identical to TRBD1. V shed 6 bases, J shed 4 bases, and the junction held 8 bases outside the gene matches. From germline, CDR1 is MNHEY and CDR2 SMNVEV (reference sequence). CDR3 length: 15 amino acids. CDR3 coding DNA: TGTGCCAGCAGAGTGGCCAGGGGGATTAATGAAAAACTGTTTTTT. This gives the protein CASRVARGINEKLFF.

This chain joins TRBV6-5 and TRBJ1-6, with D hard to call. This CDR3 has 12 residues. V gave up 6 bases and J gave up 11 bases, with 11 bases separating them. Germline values: CDR1 MNHEY, CDR2 SVGAGI. The CDR3 loop reads CASRRERPPLHF. CDR3 coding DNA: TGTGCCAGCAGACGGGAGCGGCCACCCCTCCACTTT.

The rearrangement links TRBV10-3 to TRBJ2-7; no reliable D call. This CDR3 has 12 residues. The germline V gene has CDR1 ENHRY and CDR2 SYGVKD. V lost 3 bases to trimming and J lost 0 bases, with 3 bases between them. The CDR3 sequence is CAISDSSYEQYF. CDR3 nucleotide sequence: TGTGCCATCAGTGATAGCTCCTACGAGCAGTACTTC.

The chain uses TRBV27 and TRBJ1-2; D unclear. Germline values: CDR1 MNHEY, CDR2 SMNVEV (reference sequence). This CDR3 is built from 16 residues. Trimming stripped 7 bases from V and 1 base from J, with 19 bases between. CDR3 bases: TGTGCCAGCAACTCCCTAGCCGAACCCCTTAACTATGGCTACACCTTC. It is translated as CASNSLAEPLNYGYTF.

The chain has TRBV11-3 and TRBJ1-1, with a weak D call TRBD1 (6 bases). CDR3 size: 14 residues. In germline, CDR1 is SGHNT, CDR2 YENEEA. Trimming stripped 7 bases from V and 2 bases from J, with 14 bases between. In nucleotides, the CDR3 is TGTGCCAGCACCCGGGGGGGCGCAAACACTGAAGCTTTCTTT. Its protein product is CASTRGGANTEAFF.

The genes are TRBV7-9 and TRBJ1-1; D is ambiguous. This CDR3 has 12 residues. The germline V gene encodes CDR1 SEHNR and CDR2 FQNEAQ (reference sequence). V lost 3 bases to trimming and J lost 10 bases, with 12 bases between them. CDR3 DNA: TGTGCCAGCAGCTTGGATGGGCCATCAGCTTTCTTT. Translated: CASSLDGPSAFF.

The chain employs TRBV27 and TRBJ2-1; 12 bases map to TRBD2. The CDR3 is 16 residues long. Losses at the gene ends were 7 bases for V and 8 bases for J; bases not matched to a gene: 12. Germline V gene data show CDR1 as MNHEY and CDR2 as SMNVEV (reference sequence). The CDR3 spells CASKGSGTSGYDEQFF. CDR3 nucleotide sequence: TGTGCCAGCAAGGGGAGTGGGACTAGCGGGTACGATGAGCAGTTCTTC.